These T cell receptor beta chains were read from a single sample in a study of CD8 T cells in Susac syndrome. TCRdb re-called the immunoSEQ multiplex PCR reads through MiXCR, storing one row per CDR3 protein. The data hold a few hundred thousand distinct CDR3 sequences, with 95% observed a single time. Specimen: CD4+ T cells from PBMCs. The receptors here all came from a human donor with multiple sclerosis. The CDR3 runs from the conserved cysteine through the conserved F or W. The order of the fields is clone size, D gene, J gene, V gene, CDR3 DNA, CDR3 protein. The D gene is left open where the match is weak. Rows may omit the clone size; those that give it use once, few, many or a size class.

clone_size: once
d_call: NA
j_call: TRBJ2-1
v_call: TRBV20-1
cdr3_nt: TGCAGTGCCCCTACGGGGATCGAGCAGTTCTTC
cdr3_aa: CSAPTGIEQFF

clone_size: NA
d_call: NA
j_call: TRBJ2-1
v_call: TRBV29-1
cdr3_nt: TGCAGCGCCGGGACGCCGCTCTACAATGAGCAGTTCTTC
cdr3_aa: CSAGTPLYNEQFF

clone_size: NA
d_call: NA
j_call: TRBJ2-1
v_call: TRBV2
cdr3_nt: TGTGCCAGCAGTTCAGACCGGTACAATGAGCAGTTCTTC
cdr3_aa: CASSSDRYNEQFF

clone_size: NA
d_call: NA
j_call: TRBJ1-6
v_call: TRBV7-2
cdr3_nt: TGTGCCAGCAGCTTTCAGGGACATAATTCACCCCTCCACTTT
cdr3_aa: CASSFQGHNSPLHF

clone_size: NA
d_call: TRBD2
j_call: TRBJ2-1
v_call: TRBV3-1
cdr3_nt: TGTGCCAGCAGCTCCAGGACTAGCGGGGCCAATGAGCAGTTCTTC
cdr3_aa: CASSSRTSGANEQFF

clone_size: NA
d_call: TRBD2
j_call: TRBJ2-3
v_call: TRBV20-1
cdr3_nt: TGCAGTGCTATAGCGGGAGCGGGCACAGATACGCAGTATTTT
cdr3_aa: CSAIAGAGTDTQYF

clone_size: NA
d_call: TRBD1
j_call: TRBJ2-7
v_call: TRBV27
cdr3_nt: TGTGCCAGCAGTTCCCCAGGACAGGGTAGGGTCGAGCAGTACTTC
cdr3_aa: CASSSPGQGRVEQYF

clone_size: NA
d_call: NA
j_call: TRBJ2-5
v_call: TRBV18
cdr3_nt: TGTGCCAGCTCACCCGCCCAGGCCGAGACCCAGTACTTC
cdr3_aa: CASSPAQAETQYF

clone_size: NA
d_call: NA
j_call: TRBJ2-5
v_call: TRBV20-1
cdr3_nt: TGCAGTGCTACTCTCACCCAAGAGACCCAGTACTTC
cdr3_aa: CSATLTQETQYF

clone_size: NA
d_call: NA
j_call: TRBJ1-4
v_call: TRBV24-1
cdr3_nt: TGTGCCACCAGTGATTTTCGGGGCGGCGAAAAACTGTTTTTT
cdr3_aa: CATSDFRGGEKLFF

clone_size: NA
d_call: TRBD1
j_call: TRBJ1-2
v_call: TRBV11-2
cdr3_nt: TGTGCCAGCAGCTTAGAGTGGGACAGGGGTGGCTACACCTTC
cdr3_aa: CASSLEWDRGGYTF

clone_size: once
d_call: NA
j_call: TRBJ2-1
v_call: TRBV29-1
cdr3_nt: TGCAGCGTGGGGAATGGTAATGAGCAGTTCTTC
cdr3_aa: CSVGNGNEQFF

clone_size: NA
d_call: NA
j_call: TRBJ1-1
v_call: TRBV19
cdr3_nt: TGTGCCAGTAGTCACCGGGGAGCCGAAGCTTTCTTT
cdr3_aa: CASSHRGAEAFF

clone_size: NA
d_call: TRBD1
j_call: TRBJ1-1
v_call: TRBV19
cdr3_nt: TGTGCCAGTGGTCTTAAAACAGGGGACACTGAAGCTTTCTTT
cdr3_aa: CASGLKTGDTEAFF

clone_size: NA
d_call: NA
j_call: TRBJ1-1
v_call: TRBV18
cdr3_nt: TGTGCCAGCTCACTTGGGGGGCTAGGGGACACTGAAGCTTTCTTT
cdr3_aa: CASSLGGLGDTEAFF

clone_size: few
d_call: NA
j_call: TRBJ1-1
v_call: TRBV5-6
cdr3_nt: TGTGCCAGCAGCTTGGTACTCAACACTGAAGCTTTCTTT
cdr3_aa: CASSLVLNTEAFF

clone_size: once
d_call: TRBD1
j_call: TRBJ2-1
v_call: TRBV9
cdr3_nt: TGTGCCAGCAGCCCTAATGCCGGGACAGGCCCTGAGCAGTTCTTC
cdr3_aa: CASSPNAGTGPEQFF

clone_size: NA
d_call: NA
j_call: TRBJ1-1
v_call: TRBV4-1
cdr3_nt: TGCGCCAGCAGCCAATCCCCAGGAGAAGCTTTCTTT
cdr3_aa: CASSQSPGEAFF

clone_size: NA
d_call: NA
j_call: TRBJ1-1
v_call: TRBV13
cdr3_nt: TGTGCCAGCAGAAAAGCGGGGGGCGATACTGAAGCTTTCTTT
cdr3_aa: CASRKAGGDTEAFF

clone_size: NA
d_call: NA
j_call: TRBJ2-3
v_call: TRBV18
cdr3_nt: TGTGCCAGCTCACCCCGACAGGCCTCGGGCACAGATACGCAGTATTTT
cdr3_aa: CASSPRQASGTDTQYF

clone_size: NA
d_call: TRBD2
j_call: TRBJ2-3
v_call: TRBV18
cdr3_nt: TGTGCCAGCTCTGGGACTAGCGGGAGTCCCGATACGCAGTATTTT
cdr3_aa: CASSGTSGSPDTQYF

clone_size: NA
d_call: NA
j_call: TRBJ2-1
v_call: TRBV28
cdr3_nt: TGTGCCAGCAGTAGAGGGGGGGGCTCCTACAATGAGCAGTTCTTC
cdr3_aa: CASSRGGGSYNEQFF

clone_size: NA
d_call: TRBD1
j_call: TRBJ1-5
v_call: TRBV29-1
cdr3_nt: TGCAGCGTTGAGAAAAACAGGGGGCGGGATCAGCCCCAGCATTTT
cdr3_aa: CSVEKNRGRDQPQHF

clone_size: NA
d_call: NA
j_call: TRBJ2-1
v_call: TRBV29-1
cdr3_nt: TGCAGCGTTGAGAAACGGCTTTGGGATGAGCAGTTCTTC
cdr3_aa: CSVEKRLWDEQFF

clone_size: NA
d_call: NA
j_call: TRBJ2-5
v_call: TRBV2
cdr3_nt: TGTGCCAGCAGTGCGCAGGACCAAGAGACCCAGTACTTC
cdr3_aa: CASSAQDQETQYF

clone_size: NA
d_call: TRBD2
j_call: TRBJ2-1
v_call: TRBV4-1
cdr3_nt: TGCGCCAGCAGCGGTGGCGGGAGACCCTACAATGAGCAGTTCTTC
cdr3_aa: CASSGGGRPYNEQFF

clone_size: once
d_call: TRBD1
j_call: TRBJ1-6
v_call: TRBV3-1
cdr3_nt: TGTGCCAGCAGCCCCGGACCAGGGGGGGCTAATTCACCCCTCCACTTT
cdr3_aa: CASSPGPGGANSPLHF

clone_size: NA
d_call: TRBD2
j_call: TRBJ2-5
v_call: TRBV18
cdr3_nt: TGTGCCAGCTCACGCCCCGGACTAGCGGGGAAAGAGACCCAGTACTTC
cdr3_aa: CASSRPGLAGKETQYF

clone_size: NA
d_call: TRBD2
j_call: TRBJ2-5
v_call: TRBV20-1
cdr3_nt: TGCAGTGCTAGCGGGAGGGAGACCCAGTACTTC
cdr3_aa: CSASGRETQYF

clone_size: NA
d_call: TRBD1
j_call: TRBJ1-2
v_call: TRBV20-1
cdr3_nt: TGCAGTGCTAGGGACAGGGGAAACTATGGCTACACCTTC
cdr3_aa: CSARDRGNYGYTF

clone_size: NA
d_call: NA
j_call: TRBJ2-5
v_call: TRBV20-1
cdr3_nt: TGCAGTGCCCCTCGAGCGGGCGGGAAAGAGACCCAGTACTTC
cdr3_aa: CSAPRAGGKETQYF

clone_size: NA
d_call: NA
j_call: TRBJ2-5
v_call: TRBV29-1
cdr3_nt: TGCAGCGTCCCCTCGAGTAGCAACGTTTACCAGTACTTC
cdr3_aa: CSVPSSSNVYQYF

clone_size: NA
d_call: NA
j_call: TRBJ2-5
v_call: TRBV11-2
cdr3_nt: TGCTCATGCGGGTCCCAAGAGACCCAGTACTTC
cdr3_aa: CSCGSQETQYF

clone_size: NA
d_call: NA
j_call: TRBJ1-5
v_call: TRBV30
cdr3_nt: TGTGCCTGGGGAACAGGACTTCAGCCCCAGCATTTT
cdr3_aa: CAWGTGLQPQHF

clone_size: few
d_call: NA
j_call: TRBJ2-5
v_call: TRBV20-1
cdr3_nt: TGCAGTGCTCACCGGGCTGGGGAGACCCAGTACTTC
cdr3_aa: CSAHRAGETQYF

clone_size: NA
d_call: NA
j_call: TRBJ2-3
v_call: TRBV29-1
cdr3_nt: TGCAGCGTTGATAAGGCGGCACGAAGCACAGATACGCAGTATTTT
cdr3_aa: CSVDKAARSTDTQYF

clone_size: NA
d_call: NA
j_call: TRBJ2-3
v_call: TRBV12-3/TRBV12-4
cdr3_nt: TGTGCCAGCAGTCTTACCGCCACAGATACGCAGTATTTT
cdr3_aa: CASSLTATDTQYF

clone_size: NA
d_call: TRBD2
j_call: TRBJ2-3
v_call: TRBV20-1
cdr3_nt: TGCAGTGCCCTTAGGCCGGGAGGGAACACAGATACGCAGTATTTT
cdr3_aa: CSALRPGGNTDTQYF

clone_size: once
d_call: NA
j_call: TRBJ1-1
v_call: TRBV5-1
cdr3_nt: TGCGCCAGCAGCTTGACACAGGGTAGTGAAGCTTTCTTT
cdr3_aa: CASSLTQGSEAFF

clone_size: NA
d_call: NA
j_call: TRBJ2-5
v_call: TRBV5-1
cdr3_nt: TGCGCCAGCAGCGGTAGCGGCCAAGAGACCCAGTACTTC
cdr3_aa: CASSGSGQETQYF

clone_size: NA
d_call: NA
j_call: TRBJ1-3
v_call: TRBV20-1
cdr3_nt: TGCAGTGCTAACAGGGGAAACACCATATATTTT
cdr3_aa: CSANRGNTIYF

clone_size: NA
d_call: NA
j_call: TRBJ1-1
v_call: TRBV29-1
cdr3_nt: TGCAGCGTCGCCCACACCTGGGAAGCTTTCTTT
cdr3_aa: CSVAHTWEAFF

clone_size: NA
d_call: NA
j_call: TRBJ1-2
v_call: TRBV4-2
cdr3_nt: TGTGCCAGCAGCCAGCCCCTTGCTGGCTATGGCTACACCTTC
cdr3_aa: CASSQPLAGYGYTF

clone_size: NA
d_call: NA
j_call: TRBJ2-5
v_call: TRBV3-1
cdr3_nt: TGTGCCAGCGGTCTGATAGCACGAGAGACCCAGTACTTC
cdr3_aa: CASGLIARETQYF

clone_size: NA
d_call: NA
j_call: TRBJ1-1
v_call: TRBV5-1
cdr3_nt: TGCGCCAGCAGCTTGATCAGGGGCGGTACTGAAGCTTTCTTT
cdr3_aa: CASSLIRGGTEAFF

clone_size: NA
d_call: NA
j_call: TRBJ2-1
v_call: TRBV5-1
cdr3_nt: TGCGCCAGCAGCTGGCGACATGAGCAGTTCTTC
cdr3_aa: CASSWRHEQFF

clone_size: NA
d_call: NA
j_call: TRBJ2-6
v_call: TRBV7-9
cdr3_nt: TGTGCCGGAACCCCAGGGTCTGGGGCCAACGTCCTGACTTTC
cdr3_aa: CAGTPGSGANVLTF

clone_size: NA
d_call: NA
j_call: TRBJ2-7
v_call: TRBV3-1
cdr3_nt: TGTGCCAGCAGCCAAGGCATCAGTCGGGGCGAGCAGTACTTC
cdr3_aa: CASSQGISRGEQYF

clone_size: once
d_call: NA
j_call: TRBJ2-7
v_call: TRBV18
cdr3_nt: TGTGCCAGCTCACCAAACGCCGGGAGCAACTACGAGCAGTACTTC
cdr3_aa: CASSPNAGSNYEQYF

clone_size: NA
d_call: TRBD1
j_call: TRBJ2-5
v_call: TRBV30
cdr3_nt: TGTGCCTGGAGTCTCCCCCGGACAGGGGGCGTGGAGACCCAGTACTTC
cdr3_aa: CAWSLPRTGGVETQYF

clone_size: NA
d_call: TRBD1
j_call: TRBJ2-5
v_call: TRBV7-8
cdr3_nt: TGTGCCAGCAGCTTAGCGTCTACAGGGGGGCAAGAGACCCAGTACTTC
cdr3_aa: CASSLASTGGQETQYF

clone_size: NA
d_call: NA
j_call: TRBJ2-7
v_call: TRBV27
cdr3_nt: TGTGCCAGCAGTAGGGACTTTCCCTACGAGCAGTACTTC
cdr3_aa: CASSRDFPYEQYF

clone_size: NA
d_call: NA
j_call: TRBJ2-1
v_call: TRBV30
cdr3_nt: TGTGCCTGGGCGGGACTCCACAATGAGCAGTTCTTC
cdr3_aa: CAWAGLHNEQFF